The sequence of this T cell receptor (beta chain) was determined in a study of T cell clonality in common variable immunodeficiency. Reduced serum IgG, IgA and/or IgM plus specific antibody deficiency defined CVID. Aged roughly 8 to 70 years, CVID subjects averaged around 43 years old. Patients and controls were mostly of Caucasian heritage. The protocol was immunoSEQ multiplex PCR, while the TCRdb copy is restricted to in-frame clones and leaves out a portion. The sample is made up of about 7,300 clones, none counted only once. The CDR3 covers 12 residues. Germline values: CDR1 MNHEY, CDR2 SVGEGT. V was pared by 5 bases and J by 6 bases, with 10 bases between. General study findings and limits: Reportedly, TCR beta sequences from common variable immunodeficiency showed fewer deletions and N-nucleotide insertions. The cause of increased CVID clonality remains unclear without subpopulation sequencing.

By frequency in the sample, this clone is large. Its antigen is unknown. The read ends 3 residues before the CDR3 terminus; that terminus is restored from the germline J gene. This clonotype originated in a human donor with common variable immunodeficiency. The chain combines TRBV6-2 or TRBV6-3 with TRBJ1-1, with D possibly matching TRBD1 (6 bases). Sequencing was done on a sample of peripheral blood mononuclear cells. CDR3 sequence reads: CASSVTGSEAFF. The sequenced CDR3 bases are TGTGCCAGCAGTGTGACAGGTTCTGAA.